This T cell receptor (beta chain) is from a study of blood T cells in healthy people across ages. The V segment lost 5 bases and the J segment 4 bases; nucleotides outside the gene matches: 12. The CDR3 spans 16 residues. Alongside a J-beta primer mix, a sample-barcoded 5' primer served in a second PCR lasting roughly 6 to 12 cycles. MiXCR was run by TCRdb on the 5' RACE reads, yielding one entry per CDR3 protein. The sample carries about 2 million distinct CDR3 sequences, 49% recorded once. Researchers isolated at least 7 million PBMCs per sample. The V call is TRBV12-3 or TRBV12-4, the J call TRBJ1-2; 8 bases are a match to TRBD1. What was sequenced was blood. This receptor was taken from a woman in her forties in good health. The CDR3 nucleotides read TGTGCCAGCAGTCCCAACGGACAGGGCTTTCCCTATGGCTACACCTTC. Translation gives CASSPNGQGFPYGYTF.